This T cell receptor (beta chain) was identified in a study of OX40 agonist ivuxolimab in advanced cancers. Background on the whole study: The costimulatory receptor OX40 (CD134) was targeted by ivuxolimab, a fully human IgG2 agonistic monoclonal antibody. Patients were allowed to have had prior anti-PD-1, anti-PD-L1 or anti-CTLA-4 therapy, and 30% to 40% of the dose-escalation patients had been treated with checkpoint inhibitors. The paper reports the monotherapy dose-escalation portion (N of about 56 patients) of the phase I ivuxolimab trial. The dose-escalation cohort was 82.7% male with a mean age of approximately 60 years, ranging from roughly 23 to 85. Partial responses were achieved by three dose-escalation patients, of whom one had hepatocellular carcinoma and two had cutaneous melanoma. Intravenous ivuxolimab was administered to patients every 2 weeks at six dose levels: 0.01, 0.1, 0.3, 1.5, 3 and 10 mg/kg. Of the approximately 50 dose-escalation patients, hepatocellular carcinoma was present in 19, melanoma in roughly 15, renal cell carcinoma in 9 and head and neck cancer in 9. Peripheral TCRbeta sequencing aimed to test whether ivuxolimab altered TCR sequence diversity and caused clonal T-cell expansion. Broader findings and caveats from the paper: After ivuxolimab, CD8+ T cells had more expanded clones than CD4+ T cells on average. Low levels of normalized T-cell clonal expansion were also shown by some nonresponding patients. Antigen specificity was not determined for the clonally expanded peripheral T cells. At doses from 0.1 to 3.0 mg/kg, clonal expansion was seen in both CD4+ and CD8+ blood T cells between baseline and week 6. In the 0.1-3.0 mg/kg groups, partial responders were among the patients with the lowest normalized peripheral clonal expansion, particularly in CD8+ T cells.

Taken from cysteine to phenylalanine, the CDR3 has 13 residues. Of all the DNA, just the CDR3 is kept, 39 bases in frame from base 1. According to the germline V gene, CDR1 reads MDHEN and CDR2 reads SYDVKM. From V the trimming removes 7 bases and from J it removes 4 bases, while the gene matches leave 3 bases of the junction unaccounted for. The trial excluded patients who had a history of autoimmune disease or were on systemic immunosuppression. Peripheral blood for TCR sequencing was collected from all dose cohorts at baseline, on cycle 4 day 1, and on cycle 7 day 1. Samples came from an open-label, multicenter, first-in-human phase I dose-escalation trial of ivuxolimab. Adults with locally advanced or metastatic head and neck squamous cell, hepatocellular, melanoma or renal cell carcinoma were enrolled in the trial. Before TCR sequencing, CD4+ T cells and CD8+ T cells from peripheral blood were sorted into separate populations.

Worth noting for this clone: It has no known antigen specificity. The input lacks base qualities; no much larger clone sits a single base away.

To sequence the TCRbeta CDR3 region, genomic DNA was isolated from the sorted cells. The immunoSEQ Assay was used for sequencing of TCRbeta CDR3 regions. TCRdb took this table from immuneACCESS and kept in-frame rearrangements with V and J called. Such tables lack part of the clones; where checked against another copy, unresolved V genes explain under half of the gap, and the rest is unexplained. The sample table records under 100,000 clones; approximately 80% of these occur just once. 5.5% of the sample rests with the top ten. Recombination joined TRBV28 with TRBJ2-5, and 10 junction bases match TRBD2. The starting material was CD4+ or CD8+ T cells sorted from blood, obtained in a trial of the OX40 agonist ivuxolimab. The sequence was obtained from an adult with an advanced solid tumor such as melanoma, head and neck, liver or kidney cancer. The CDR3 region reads CASTSGSSETQYF. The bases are TGTGCCAGCACTAGCGGGAGCTCAGAGACCCAGTACTTC.